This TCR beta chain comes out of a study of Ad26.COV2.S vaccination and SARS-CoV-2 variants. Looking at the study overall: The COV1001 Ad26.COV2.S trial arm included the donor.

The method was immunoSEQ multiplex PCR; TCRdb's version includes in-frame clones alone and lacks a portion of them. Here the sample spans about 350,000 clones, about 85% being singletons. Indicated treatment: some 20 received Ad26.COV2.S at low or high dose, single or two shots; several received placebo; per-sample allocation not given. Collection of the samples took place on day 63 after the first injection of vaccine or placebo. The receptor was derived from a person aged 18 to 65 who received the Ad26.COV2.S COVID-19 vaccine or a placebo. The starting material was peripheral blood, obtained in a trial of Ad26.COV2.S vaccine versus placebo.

CDR3 amino acids: CASSLTGDTLRYEQYF. The CDR3 nucleotides read TGTGCCAGCAGCTTAACCGGCGACACACTTCGATACGAGCAGTACTTC. The chain employs TRBV7-3 and TRBJ2-7; D remains unclear. The ends were cut back, 0 bases at V and 4 bases at J, with 16 bases in the middle. The CDR3 loop spans 16 amino acids. Per germline, CDR1 SGHTA and CDR2 FQGTGA.